Each of the 3 T cell receptor beta chains below was sequenced from the same sample in a study of regulatory T cells in long-lasting Graves disease. HTBI primers from iRepertoire and Arm-PCR of CDR3 regions yielded the TCR beta libraries. MiXCR, run by TCRdb on the multiplex PCR reads, gives a single entry per CDR3 protein. The sample records about 240,000 distinct CDR3 sequences, roughly a fifth being singletons. Stated time point: newly diagnosed GD, antithyroid drugs for less than 3 months. With RNA extracted from PBMCs as input, the TCR library was made. Specimen: peripheral blood mononuclear cells (PBMCs), collected at new diagnosis, from a patient treated with antithyroid drugs. The receptors originated from a female donor with Graves disease.

The genes are TRBV4-1 and TRBJ1-2; 7 bases match TRBD1. Per the germline V gene, CDR1 is MGHRA and CDR2 is YSYEKL. Trimming cost V 0 bases and J 0 bases; bases outside gene matches: 1. There are 15 residues in the CDR3. CDR3 protein: CASSQEGQSNYGYTF. The CDR3 DNA reads TGCGCCAGCAGCCAAGAGGGACAGTCTAACTATGGCTACACCTTC.

This clonotype was counted many times. This chain connects TRBV5-6 to TRBJ2-3, with D possibly matching TRBD2 (6 bases). Trimming cost V 4 bases and J 1 base, with 13 bases left between them. Germline V gene data show CDR1 as SGHDT and CDR2 as YYEEEE. CDR3 length: 15 amino acids. This chain's CDR3 is CASSQGASGTDTQYF. CDR3 nucleotides: TGTGCCAGCAGCCAAGGGGCTAGCGGCACAGATACGCAGTATTTT.

This clonotype was counted at least ten times. The chain recombines TRBV28 with TRBJ2-3, with 9 bases lining up with TRBD1. The CDR3 extends over 15 amino acids. CDR1 and CDR2 (germline): MDHEN, SYDVKM. J lost 2 bases, V lost 6 bases, and 6 bases had no gene match. CDR3 nucleotide sequence: TGTGCCAGCAGATCCGGGACAGGGCCCACAGATACGCAGTATTTT. The encoded protein is CASRSGTGPTDTQYF.